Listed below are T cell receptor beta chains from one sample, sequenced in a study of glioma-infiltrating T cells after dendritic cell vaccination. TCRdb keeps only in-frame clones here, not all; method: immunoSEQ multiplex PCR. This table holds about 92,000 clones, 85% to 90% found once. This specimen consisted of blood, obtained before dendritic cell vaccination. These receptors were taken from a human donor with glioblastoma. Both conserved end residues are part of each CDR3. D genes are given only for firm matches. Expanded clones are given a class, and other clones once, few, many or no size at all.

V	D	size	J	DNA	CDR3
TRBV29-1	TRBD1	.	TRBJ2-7	TGCAGCGTTCGTACAGGGGGCGTTTTTGGCTCCTACGAGCAGTACTTC	CSVRTGGVFGSYEQYF
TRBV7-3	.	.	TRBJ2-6	TGTGCCAGCTCACAGGACTCTGGGGCCAACGTCCTGACTTTC	CASSQDSGANVLTF
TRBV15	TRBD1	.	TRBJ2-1	TGTGCCACCAGCAGAGAGCCCGGGACAGGGTCGGAAAATGAGCAGTTCTTC	CATSREPGTGSENEQFF
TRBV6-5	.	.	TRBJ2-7	TGTGCCAGCAGTTCAACTAGAGCCCCCTACGAGCAGTACTTC	CASSSTRAPYEQYF
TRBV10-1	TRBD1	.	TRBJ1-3	TGCGCCAGCAGTCCGACAGGGGGAGCGAGGGGAAACACCATATATTTT	CASSPTGGARGNTIYF
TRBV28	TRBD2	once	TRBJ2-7	TGTGCCAGCAGTTTATCCCAGCGGGAGATACGCTACGAGCAGTACTTC	CASSLSQREIRYEQYF
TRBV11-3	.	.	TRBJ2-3	TGTGCCAGCAGCCTAGGGCGGGATACGCAGTATTTT	CASSLGRDTQYF
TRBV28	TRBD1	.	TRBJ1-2	TGTGCCAGCAGTCCGGGACAGGAGCTAGACTATGGCTACACCTTC	CASSPGQELDYGYTF
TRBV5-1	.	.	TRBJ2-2	TGCGCCAGCAGAACCGTTCTAGACACCGGGGAGCTGTTTTTT	CASRTVLDTGELFF
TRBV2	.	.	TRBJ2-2	TGTGCCAGCAGTGAAGTCAGACAGTCCACCGGGGAGCTGTTTTTT	CASSEVRQSTGELFF
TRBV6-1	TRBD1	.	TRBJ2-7	TGTGCCAGCACGACGGACAGGAACTCCTACGAGCAGTACTTC	CASTTDRNSYEQYF
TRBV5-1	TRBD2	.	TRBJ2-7	TGCGCCAGCACGGGAGGGGGGGGGCCGACTGAGCAGTACTTC	CASTGGGGPTEQYF
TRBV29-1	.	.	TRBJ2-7	TGCAGCGTCGAGGGGGTAGGCTACGAGCAGTACTTC	CSVEGVGYEQYF
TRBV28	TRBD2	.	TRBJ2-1	TGTGCCAGCAGTTTAGAGTCAGCGGGAGGGCCCTATGAGCAGTTCTTC	CASSLESAGGPYEQFF
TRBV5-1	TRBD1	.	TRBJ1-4	TGCGCCAGCAGCCTACAGGGGGCAGGCACTAATGAAAAACTGTTTTTT	CASSLQGAGTNEKLFF
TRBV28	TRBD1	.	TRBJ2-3	TGTGCCAGCAGATTTCCCGGGACAGGGACCGGTGCGACGCAGTATTTT	CASRFPGTGTGATQYF
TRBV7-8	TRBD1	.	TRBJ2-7	TGTGCCAGCAGCGTAACAGGGGATCGCGAGCAGTACTTC	CASSVTGDREQYF
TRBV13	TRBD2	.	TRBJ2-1	TGTGCCAGCAGCCCCACCCCCCCGGGAGGGGGAAATGAGCAGTTCTTC	CASSPTPPGGGNEQFF
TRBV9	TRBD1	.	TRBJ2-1	TGTGCCACCTCGAGGGGGCCCGTATATGAGCAGTTCTTC	CATSRGPVYEQFF
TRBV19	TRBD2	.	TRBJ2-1	TGTGCCAGTAGTATCTTGGCGGGAGCGTCCTACAATGAGCAGTTCTTC	CASSILAGASYNEQFF
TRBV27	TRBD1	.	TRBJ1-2	TGTGCCAGCAGTTTCGACAGGGCTAACTATGGCTACACCTTC	CASSFDRANYGYTF
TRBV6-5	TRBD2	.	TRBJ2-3	TGTGCCGCGAGGGGGGCGGGAGGGCCGGATACGCAGTATTTT	CAARGAGGPDTQYF
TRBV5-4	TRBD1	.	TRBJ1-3	TGTGCCAGCAGCCCTCTGGGACAGGGTGGAAACACCATATATTTT	CASSPLGQGGNTIYF
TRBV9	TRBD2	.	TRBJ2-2	TGTGCCAGCAGCCTATACAGCGGGGGCCCATCGAACACCGGGGAGCTGTTTTTT	CASSLYSGGPSNTGELFF